A selection of T cell receptor beta chains follows, all from one sample in a study of blood T cell repertoires in COVID-19. Generated by immunoSEQ multiplex PCR, the TCRdb table keeps only in-frame clones and is missing some. This sample has approximately 30,000 clones; 89% occur once, and the top ten carry roughly 2.5%. The sequenced material came from peripheral blood. The receptors derive from a human donor in a cohort sampled during active COVID-19. CDR3s include the opening cysteine and the closing phenylalanine or tryptophan. Each record gives: J gene, V gene, clone size, D gene, CDR3 DNA, CDR3 protein. The D gene is left open where the match is weak. Clone size is shown for a subset of rows, as once, few, many or a class of expanded clone.

TRBJ2-7 | TRBV19 | NA | NA | TGTGCCAGTAGTATACCGGGGAACTACGAGCAGTACTTC | CASSIPGNYEQYF
TRBJ1-5 | TRBV6-5 | NA | NA | TGTGCCAGCCATCAGGGGAGCAATCAGCCCCAGCATTTT | CASHQGSNQPQHF
TRBJ1-3 | TRBV4-3 | once | TRBD1 | TGCGCCAGCAGCCAGGACAGGGTTAGGAACACCATATATTTT | CASSQDRVRNTIYF
TRBJ2-7 | TRBV5-5 | NA | NA | TGTGCCAGCAGCCGGGACTCAACCTACGAGCAGTACTTC | CASSRDSTYEQYF
TRBJ1-5 | TRBV7-9 | few | NA | TGTGCCAGCAGCTCCGGAATTGAGGTAAATCAGCCCCAGCATTTT | CASSSGIEVNQPQHF
TRBJ2-7 | TRBV2 | NA | NA | TGTGCCAGCACGGAGGCGGTATCCCATTTCGAGCAGTACTTC | CASTEAVSHFEQYF
TRBJ2-3 | TRBV3-1/TRBV3-2 | NA | TRBD2 | TGTGCCAGCAGCCAAGACTTCTCTGCGGGGGTCACAGATACGCAGTATTTT | CASSQDFSAGVTDTQYF
TRBJ1-1 | TRBV11-3 | NA | NA | TGTGCCAGCAGCTCCGGGGGGAACACTGAAGCTTTCTTT | CASSSGGNTEAFF
TRBJ1-6 | TRBV3-1/TRBV3-2 | NA | TRBD1 | TGTGCCAGCAGCCAAAGGGGGACAGATAATTCACCCCTCCACTTT | CASSQRGTDNSPLHF
TRBJ2-3 | TRBV10-3 | NA | TRBD2 | TGTGCCATCAGCGTTGGGCGGGGGTTAGCAGATACGCAGTATTTT | CAISVGRGLADTQYF
TRBJ2-2 | TRBV5-1 | NA | TRBD1 | TGCGCCAGCAGCCTTACAGGGGGCGGCACCGGGGAGCTGTTTTTT | CASSLTGGGTGELFF
TRBJ2-2 | TRBV11-3 | NA | TRBD1 | TGTGCCAGCAGCTCCCGGACAGGGGCGACCGGGGAGCTGTTTTTT | CASSSRTGATGELFF
TRBJ2-5 | TRBV5-1 | NA | NA | TGCGCCAGCAGCCCGGGAACCCAAGAGACCCAGTACTTC | CASSPGTQETQYF
TRBJ1-2 | TRBV5-6 | NA | TRBD1 | TGTGCCAGCAGCTTGGAACAGGGGGTAAGGGCTAACTATGGCTACACCTTC | CASSLEQGVRANYGYTF
TRBJ1-3 | TRBV3-1/TRBV3-2 | NA | NA | TGTGCCAGCAGCCAAGAAGGGGTTTCCAGAAACACCATATATTTT | CASSQEGVSRNTIYF
TRBJ1-5 | TRBV19 | NA | NA | TGTGCCAGTATTATGTCAGGCGGCAATCAGCCCCAGCATTTT | CASIMSGGNQPQHF
TRBJ2-1 | TRBV24-1 | NA | NA | TGTGCCACCAGTGATTTCGGACTAGAGCAGTTCTTC | CATSDFGLEQFF
TRBJ2-5 | TRBV5-6 | NA | TRBD1 | TGTGCCAGCAGTATACCCGGGACAGCCCAAGAGACCCAGTACTTC | CASSIPGTAQETQYF
TRBJ1-3 | TRBV11-3 | NA | NA | TGTGCCAGCAGCTTGACAGGTGGCACTGGAAACACCATATATTTT | CASSLTGGTGNTIYF
TRBJ1-2 | TRBV6-5 | NA | NA | TGTGCCAGCAGCTTGGGGGGATGGGACCCCTTAGGCTACACCTTC | CASSLGGWDPLGYTF
TRBJ1-2 | TRBV12-3/TRBV12-4 | NA | TRBD1 | TGTGCCAGCACCGGCAGGGGGAATGGCTACACCTTC | CASTGRGNGYTF
TRBJ2-1 | TRBV7-9 | NA | NA | TGTGCCAGCAGCTTAGTGGGAGGTAATGAGCAGTTCTTC | CASSLVGGNEQFF
TRBJ2-7 | TRBV11-2 | NA | NA | TGTGCCAGCTCAGGACCGGGGGACCCCTACGAGCAGTACTTC | CASSGPGDPYEQYF
TRBJ1-1 | TRBV5-1 | NA | NA | TGCGCCAGCAGCTTGGTGCCCGGGGAGAACACTGAAGCTTTCTTT | CASSLVPGENTEAFF
TRBJ1-5 | TRBV7-2 | NA | NA | TGTGCCAGCAGCCTGAACAGGGACAATCAGCCCCAGCATTTT | CASSLNRDNQPQHF
TRBJ2-2 | TRBV5-1 | once | TRBD2 | TGCGCCAGCAGCCTCGGGACTAGCGGGAATGCCGACACCGGGGAGCTGTTTTTT | CASSLGTSGNADTGELFF
TRBJ2-4 | TRBV3-1/TRBV3-2 | NA | NA | TGTGCCAGCAGCCAAGAAACGGGTGCCAAAAACATTCAGTACTTC | CASSQETGAKNIQYF
TRBJ1-5 | TRBV6-5 | NA | NA | TGTGCCAGCAGTACAGAGCCATATAGCAATCAGCCCCAGCATTTT | CASSTEPYSNQPQHF
TRBJ2-1 | TRBV2 | NA | NA | TGTGCCAGCAGTGGGGGGACTCGCTCCTACAATGAGCAGTTCTTC | CASSGGTRSYNEQFF
TRBJ2-5 | TRBV12-3/TRBV12-4 | NA | NA | TGTGCCAGCAGCGGACAGAAAGAGACCCAGTACTTC | CASSGQKETQYF
TRBJ2-7 | TRBV27 | NA | NA | TGTGCCAGCAGTTTGAGTAGGCAGGGGAGCTCCTACGAGCAGTACTTC | CASSLSRQGSSYEQYF
TRBJ2-7 | TRBV7-2 | NA | NA | TGTGCCAGCAGCTACGGGGATGTGGGGGAGCAGTACTTC | CASSYGDVGEQYF
TRBJ1-2 | TRBV11-2 | NA | NA | TGTGCCAGCAGCTTATTACAGGGTTTTGACTATGGCTACACCTTC | CASSLLQGFDYGYTF
TRBJ2-7 | TRBV20-1 | NA | NA | TGCAGTGCTAGTGGCGCGGCGGAGGGCAACTCCTACGAGCAGTACTTC | CSASGAAEGNSYEQYF
TRBJ1-2 | TRBV7-2 | NA | NA | TGTGCCAGCAGCCACAGCCGACGGGGGATGTGGGGCTACACCTTC | CASSHSRRGMWGYTF
TRBJ1-4 | TRBV19 | NA | TRBD1 | TGTGCCAGTAGTACCACAGGGGCGGGCGAAAAACTGTTTTTT | CASSTTGAGEKLFF
TRBJ1-5 | TRBV7-9 | NA | NA | TGTGCCAGCAGCCTCCAGACAGACAATCAGCCCCAGCATTTT | CASSLQTDNQPQHF
TRBJ2-1 | TRBV3-1/TRBV3-2 | NA | NA | TGTGCCAGCAGCCAAGCTAACAGCTACAATGAGCAGTTCTTC | CASSQANSYNEQFF
TRBJ1-2 | TRBV29-1 | NA | TRBD1 | TGCAGCGTTTCTAAACAGGGACAGGGAGGTGGCTACACCTTC | CSVSKQGQGGGYTF
TRBJ2-7 | TRBV9 | NA | TRBD1 | TGTGCCAGCAGCGCCCGAGAGGGACAGGCCTACGAGCAGTACTTC | CASSAREGQAYEQYF